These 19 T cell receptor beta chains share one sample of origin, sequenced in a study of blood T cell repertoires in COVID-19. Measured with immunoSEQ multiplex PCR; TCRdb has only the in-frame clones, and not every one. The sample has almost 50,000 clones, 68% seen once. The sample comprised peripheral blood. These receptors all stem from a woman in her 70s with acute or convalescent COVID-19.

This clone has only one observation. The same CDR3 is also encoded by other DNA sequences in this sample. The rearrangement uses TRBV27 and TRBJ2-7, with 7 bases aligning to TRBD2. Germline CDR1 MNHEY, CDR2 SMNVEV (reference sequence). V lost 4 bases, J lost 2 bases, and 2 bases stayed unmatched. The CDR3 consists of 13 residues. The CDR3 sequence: CASSWGGPYEQYF. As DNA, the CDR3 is TGTGCCAGCAGTTGGGGGGGACCCTACGAGCAGTACTTC.

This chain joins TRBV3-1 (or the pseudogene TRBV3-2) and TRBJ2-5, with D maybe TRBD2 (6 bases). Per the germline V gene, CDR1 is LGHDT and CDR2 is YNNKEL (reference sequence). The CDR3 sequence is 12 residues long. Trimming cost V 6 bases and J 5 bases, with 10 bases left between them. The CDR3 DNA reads TGTGCCAGCAGTTGGGCGGGGGAGACCCAGTACTTC. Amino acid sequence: CASSWAGETQYF.

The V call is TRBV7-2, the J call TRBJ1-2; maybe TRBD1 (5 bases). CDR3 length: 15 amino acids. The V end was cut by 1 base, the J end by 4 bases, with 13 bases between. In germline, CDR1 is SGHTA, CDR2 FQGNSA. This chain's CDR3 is CASSLDRAGLYGYTF. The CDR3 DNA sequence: TGTGCCAGCAGCTTAGATAGGGCAGGGCTCTATGGCTACACCTTC.

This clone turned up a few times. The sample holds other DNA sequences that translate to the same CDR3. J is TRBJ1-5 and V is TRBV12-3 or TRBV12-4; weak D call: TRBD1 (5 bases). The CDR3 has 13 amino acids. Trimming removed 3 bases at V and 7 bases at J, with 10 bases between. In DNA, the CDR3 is TGTGCCAGCAGTTTTCAGGGCGACCAGCCCCAGCATTTT. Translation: CASSFQGDQPQHF.

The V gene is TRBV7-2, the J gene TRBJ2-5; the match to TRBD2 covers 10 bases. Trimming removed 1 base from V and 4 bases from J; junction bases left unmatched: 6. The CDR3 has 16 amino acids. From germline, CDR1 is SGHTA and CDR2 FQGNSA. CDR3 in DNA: TGTGCCAGCAGCTTAGACCCTAGCGGGGGTACAGAGACCCAGTACTTC. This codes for CASSLDPSGGTETQYF.

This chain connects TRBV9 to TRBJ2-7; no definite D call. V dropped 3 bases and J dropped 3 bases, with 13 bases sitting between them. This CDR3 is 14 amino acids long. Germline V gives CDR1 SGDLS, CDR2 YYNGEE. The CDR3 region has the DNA TGTGCCAGCAGCGCCCAGTGGCACCACTACGAGCAGTACTTC. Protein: CASSAQWHHYEQYF.

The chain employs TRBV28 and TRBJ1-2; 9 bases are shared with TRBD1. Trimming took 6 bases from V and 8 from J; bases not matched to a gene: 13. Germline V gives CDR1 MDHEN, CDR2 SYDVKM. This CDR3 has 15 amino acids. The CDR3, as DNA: TGTGCCAGCAGATATGGGACAGGGAAGGGCCTAGGCTACACCTTC. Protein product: CASRYGTGKGLGYTF.

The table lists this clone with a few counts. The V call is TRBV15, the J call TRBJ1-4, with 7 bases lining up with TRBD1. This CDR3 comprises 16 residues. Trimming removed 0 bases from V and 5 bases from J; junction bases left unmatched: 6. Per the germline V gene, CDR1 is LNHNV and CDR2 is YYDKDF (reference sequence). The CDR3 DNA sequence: TGTGCCACCAGCAGAGATACGAGGGGGCTGAATGAAAAACTGTTTTTT. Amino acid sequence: CATSRDTRGLNEKLFF. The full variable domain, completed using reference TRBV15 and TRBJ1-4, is DAMVIQNPRYQVTQFGKPVTLSCSQTLNHNVMYWYQQKSSQAPKLLFHYYDKDFNNEADTPDNFQSRRPNTSFCFLDIRSPGLGDTAMYLCATSRDTRGLNEKLFFGSGTQLSVL.

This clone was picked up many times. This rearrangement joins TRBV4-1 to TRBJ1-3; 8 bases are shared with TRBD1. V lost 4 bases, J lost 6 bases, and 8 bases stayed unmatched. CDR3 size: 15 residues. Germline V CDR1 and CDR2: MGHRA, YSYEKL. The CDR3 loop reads CASSPKSQGANTIYF. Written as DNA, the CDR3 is TGCGCCAGCAGCCCAAAGTCCCAGGGGGCAAACACCATATATTTT.

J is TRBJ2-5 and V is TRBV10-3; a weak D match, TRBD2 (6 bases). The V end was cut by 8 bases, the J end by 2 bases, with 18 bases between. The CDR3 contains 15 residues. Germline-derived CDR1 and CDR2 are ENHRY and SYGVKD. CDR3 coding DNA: TGTGCCATCGGGGGTAGCGGAATGGAACAAGAGACCCAGTACTTC. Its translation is CAIGGSGMEQETQYF.

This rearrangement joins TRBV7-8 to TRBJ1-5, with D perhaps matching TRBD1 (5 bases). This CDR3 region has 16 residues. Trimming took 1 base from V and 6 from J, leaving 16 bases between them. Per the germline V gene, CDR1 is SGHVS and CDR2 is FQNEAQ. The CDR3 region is CASSLDWRGNVQPQHF. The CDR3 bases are TGTGCCAGCAGCTTAGACTGGAGGGGAAACGTTCAGCCCCAGCATTTT.

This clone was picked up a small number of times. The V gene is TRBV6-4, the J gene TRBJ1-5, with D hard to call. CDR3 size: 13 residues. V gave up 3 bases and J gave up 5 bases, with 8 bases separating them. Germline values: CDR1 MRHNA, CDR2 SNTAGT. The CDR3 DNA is TGTGCCAGCAGTGAAAGACAAGATCAGCCCCAGCATTTT. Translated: CASSERQDQPQHF.

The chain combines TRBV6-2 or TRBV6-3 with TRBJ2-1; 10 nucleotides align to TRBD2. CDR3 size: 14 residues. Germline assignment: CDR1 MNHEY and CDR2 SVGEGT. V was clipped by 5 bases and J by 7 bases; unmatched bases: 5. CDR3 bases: TGTGCCAGCAGTCTAGCGGGAGTGTGGAATGAGCAGTTCTTC. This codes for CASSLAGVWNEQFF.

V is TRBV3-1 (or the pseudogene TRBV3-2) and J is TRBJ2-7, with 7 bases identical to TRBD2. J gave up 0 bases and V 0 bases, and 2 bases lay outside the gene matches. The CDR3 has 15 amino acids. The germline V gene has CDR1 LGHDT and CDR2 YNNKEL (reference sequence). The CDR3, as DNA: TGTGCCAGCAGCCAAGACGGGACTAACTCCTACGAGCAGTACTTC. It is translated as CASSQDGTNSYEQYF.

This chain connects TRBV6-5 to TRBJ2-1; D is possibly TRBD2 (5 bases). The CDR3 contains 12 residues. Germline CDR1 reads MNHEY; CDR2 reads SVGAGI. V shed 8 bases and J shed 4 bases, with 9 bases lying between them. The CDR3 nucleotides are TGTGCCAGCGGTAGGGAGTACAATGAGCAGTTCTTC. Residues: CASGREYNEQFF.

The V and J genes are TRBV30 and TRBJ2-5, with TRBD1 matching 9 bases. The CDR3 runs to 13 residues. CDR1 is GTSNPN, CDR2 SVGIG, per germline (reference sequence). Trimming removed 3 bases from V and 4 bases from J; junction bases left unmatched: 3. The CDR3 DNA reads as TGTGCCTGGAGCAACAGGGGGCTAGAGACCCAGTACTTC. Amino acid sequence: CAWSNRGLETQYF.

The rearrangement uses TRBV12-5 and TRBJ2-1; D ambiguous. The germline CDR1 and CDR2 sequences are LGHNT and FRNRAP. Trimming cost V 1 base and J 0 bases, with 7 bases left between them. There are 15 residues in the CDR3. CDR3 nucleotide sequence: TGTGCTAGTGGTTTGGGGTCAGGCTCCTACAATGAGCAGTTCTTC. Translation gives CASGLGSGSYNEQFF.

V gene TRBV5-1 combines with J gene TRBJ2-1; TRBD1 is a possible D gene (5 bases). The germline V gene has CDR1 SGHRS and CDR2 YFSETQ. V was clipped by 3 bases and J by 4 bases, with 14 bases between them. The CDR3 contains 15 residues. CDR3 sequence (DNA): TGCGCCAGCAGCTCGGCAGGGTCGGTATACAATGAGCAGTTCTTC. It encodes CASSSAGSVYNEQFF.

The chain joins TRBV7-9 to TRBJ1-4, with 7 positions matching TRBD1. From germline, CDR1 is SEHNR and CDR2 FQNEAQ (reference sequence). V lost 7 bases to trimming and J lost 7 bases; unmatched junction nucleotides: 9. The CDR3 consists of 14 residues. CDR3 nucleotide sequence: TGTGCCAGCATCAAAGACAGGGTTGGTGAAAAACTGTTTTTT. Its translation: CASIKDRVGEKLFF.